The rows below give T cell receptor beta chains drawn from one sample of a study of CD8 T cells in ankylosing spondylitis. TCRdb independently ran MiXCR on the 5' RACE reads; one entry per CDR3 protein. The sample has more than 100,000 distinct CDR3 sequences, 17% seen once. Sequencing used blood, either unsorted or a sorted T cell fraction (not recorded which). The source of these receptors is a male donor with ankylosing spondylitis. Both conserved end residues are part of each CDR3. The D gene is left open where the match is weak. Only some rows state a clone size, as once, few, many or a class for expanded clones.

>NA|TRBV24-1|TRBD1|TRBJ1-1
TGTGCCACCAGGTTGATACAGGGGGCGCTTATGGACACTGAAGCTTTCTTT
CATRLIQGALMDTEAFF
>few|TRBV11-2|NA|TRBJ2-1
TGTGCCAGCAGCCACGGGGTGGGTGAGCAGTTCTTC
CASSHGVGEQFF
>NA|TRBV27|TRBD1|TRBJ1-5
TGTGCCAGCAGGCCGGGACAGGGGATTCAGCCCCAGCATTTT
CASRPGQGIQPQHF
>NA|TRBV9|TRBD2|TRBJ2-7
TGTGCCAGCAGCCCAGCGGGAGATCCCTACGAGCAGTACTTC
CASSPAGDPYEQYF
>few|TRBV20-1|NA|TRBJ1-1
TGCAGTGCTTTCTACGCGGGTGAAGCTTTCTTT
CSAFYAGEAFF
>NA|TRBV9|TRBD2|TRBJ2-7
TGTGCCAGCAGCGTAGTCCCTAGCGGTGCCTACGAGCAGTACTTC
CASSVVPSGAYEQYF
>NA|TRBV20-1|NA|TRBJ1-5
TGCAGTGCTAGAGAGGTCTGGAGCGCGAATCAGCCCCAGCATTTT
CSAREVWSANQPQHF
>NA|TRBV3-1|TRBD2|TRBJ2-1
TGTGCCAGCAGCTATGATATAGCGGGAGCAGGATACAATGAGCAGTTCTTC
CASSYDIAGAGYNEQFF
>few|TRBV9|NA|TRBJ2-1
TGTGCCAGCAGCGGCGGGGACGAGCAGTACAATGAGCAGTTCTTC
CASSGGDEQYNEQFF
>many|TRBV7-2|NA|TRBJ2-1
TGTGCCAGCAGCTTAGAGGCAGGGAACGGCTCTCATGAGCAGTTCTTC
CASSLEAGNGSHEQFF
>NA|TRBV28|NA|TRBJ1-2
TGTGCCAGCAATAGCTTCTATGGCTACACCTTC
CASNSFYGYTF
>NA|TRBV5-1|NA|TRBJ2-1
TGCGCCAGCAGCTTCGACGGAGAAGTCTACAATGAGCAGTTCTTC
CASSFDGEVYNEQFF
>NA|TRBV15|NA|TRBJ1-1
TGTGCCACCAGCAGAGTACAGCTGGACACTGAAGCTTTCTTT
CATSRVQLDTEAFF
>few|TRBV27|TRBD2|TRBJ2-1
TGTGCCACCCTGGGGGGGAGCTCCTACAATGAGCAGTTCTTC
CATLGGSSYNEQFF
>few|TRBV27|TRBD1|TRBJ2-2
TGTGCCAGCAGTACCGCGGACAGGCCCTACACCGGGGAGCTGTTTTTT
CASSTADRPYTGELFF
>NA|TRBV7-9|NA|TRBJ1-3
TGTGCCAGCAGACAACAGGGTTCGTTGAGAAACACCATATATTTT
CASRQQGSLRNTIYF
>NA|TRBV5-1|NA|TRBJ2-7
TGCGCCAGCAGCCCTGGTGTAAGGGGCGAGCAGTACTTC
CASSPGVRGEQYF
>NA|TRBV13|TRBD2|TRBJ2-1
TGTGCCAGCAGCTCTCCTAGCGGGAGCTCCTACAATGAGCAGTTCTTC
CASSSPSGSSYNEQFF
>few|TRBV27|NA|TRBJ2-3
TGTGCCAGCAGTTTATCCCCTACTGGTACGCAGTATTTT
CASSLSPTGTQYF
>NA|TRBV27|NA|TRBJ2-7
TGTGCCAGCACTTCTAGCCTCACTACTCACGAGCAGTACTTC
CASTSSLTTHEQYF
>few|TRBV29-1|NA|TRBJ2-2
TGCAGCGTTGAATCGATACAGTCGAACACCGGGGAGCTGTTTTTT
CSVESIQSNTGELFF
>NA|TRBV7-8|NA|TRBJ2-7
TGTGCCAGCAGCGACTCAGACGTAGCCTACGAGCAGTACTTC
CASSDSDVAYEQYF
>NA|TRBV9|TRBD2|TRBJ2-7
TGTGCCAGCAGCGTAGGGGACTACCCCTCCTACGAGCAGTACTTC
CASSVGDYPSYEQYF
>many|TRBV29-1|NA|TRBJ2-2
TGCAGCGGAAGCAGGGATAACACCGGGGAGCTGTTTTTT
CSGSRDNTGELFF
>NA|TRBV5-1|TRBD1|TRBJ1-5
TGCGCCAGCAGCTTAGGGACAGGGGGACAGCCCCAGCATTTT
CASSLGTGGQPQHF
>NA|TRBV7-9|NA|TRBJ2-7
TGTGCCAGCAGCTTGGAGGACGAGCAGTACTTC
CASSLEDEQYF
>few|TRBV12-3/TRBV12-4|NA|TRBJ2-1
TGTGCCAGCAGCAACCATGATGGCGGTGTTACCACCAACAATGAGCAGTTCTTC
CASSNHDGGVTTNNEQFF
>NA|TRBV29-1|TRBD1|TRBJ2-7
TGCAGCGTTCAGGGACAGGGGAGGCACGAGCAGTACTTC
CSVQGQGRHEQYF
>NA|TRBV24-1|TRBD1|TRBJ2-1
TGTGCCACCAGCCCTCAGGGGGCGCGTGAGCAGTTCTTC
CATSPQGAREQFF
>few|TRBV27|NA|TRBJ2-1
TGTGCCAGCAGTTTATCGAGTCCCTACAATGAGCAGTTCTTC
CASSLSSPYNEQFF
>NA|TRBV6-6|NA|TRBJ2-3
TGTGCCAGCAGTTTTGGGCCATGGCAGTATTTT
CASSFGPWQYF
>few|TRBV12-3/TRBV12-4|NA|TRBJ2-2
TGTGCCAGCCTATCGTCAATGGCGAACACCGGGGAGCTGTTTTTT
CASLSSMANTGELFF
>few|TRBV29-1|NA|TRBJ2-2
TGCAGCGTTGAAGGGGGGAGGAGAACCGGGGAGCTGTTTTTT
CSVEGGRRTGELFF
>many|TRBV29-1|TRBD1|TRBJ2-7
TGCAGCGCCCAACAGGGGGACTACGAGCAGTACTTC
CSAQQGDYEQYF
>few|TRBV29-1|TRBD2|TRBJ2-5
TGCAGCGTTTCCGCGGGAGGGCCCCTCCAAGAGACCCAGTACTTC
CSVSAGGPLQETQYF
>few|TRBV4-2|TRBD2|TRBJ2-1
TGTGCCAGCAGCCACACAGCGGGAGGTGGTAATGAGCAGTTCTTC
CASSHTAGGGNEQFF
>NA|TRBV12-5|NA|TRBJ1-2
TGTGCTAGTGGTTTGGGGATCTTAGATTATGGCTACACCTTC
CASGLGILDYGYTF
>few|TRBV4-1|NA|TRBJ1-6
TGCGCCAGCAGCCAAGATTGGAGCAGGGGATATTCACCCCTCCACTTT
CASSQDWSRGYSPLHF
>NA|TRBV6-1|TRBD1|TRBJ1-2
TGTGCCAGCAGTGATTCATTAGGGACAGATAACTATGGCTACACCTTC
CASSDSLGTDNYGYTF
>many|TRBV27|NA|TRBJ1-5
TGTGCCAGCAGTTTCGGCCCCAATCAGCCCCAGCATTTT
CASSFGPNQPQHF
>NA|TRBV3-1|NA|TRBJ2-1
TGTGCCAGCGGCGCAGGGGTTGAGCAGTTCTTC
CASGAGVEQFF